One and the same sample provided the 5 T cell receptor beta chains below, sequenced in a study of glioma-infiltrating T cells. TCR alpha and beta CDR3 regions were amplified from RNA using iRepertoire nested multiplex PCR. TCRdb re-called the multiplex PCR reads with MiXCR, one entry per CDR3 protein. The sample records 100,000 to 150,000 distinct CDR3 sequences, 20% to 25% being singletons. Sequenced input: glioma tissue, nonneoplastic brain tissue, or PBMCs (not recorded which). Receptors were obtained from a human donor with low-grade glioma or glioblastoma, undergoing nonglioma brain surgery, or in good health (not recorded which).

The chain links TRBV5-1 to TRBJ1-1; no definite D call. Trimming took off 5 bases at V and 4 bases at J, with 6 bases between the two ends. Germline V gene data show CDR1 as SGHRS and CDR2 as YFSETQ. The CDR3 length is 11 residues. The CDR3 nucleotides are TGCGCCAGCAGGGGCGTCACTGAAGCTTTCTTT. It translates to CASRGVTEAFF. Supplemented by reference TRBV5-1 and TRBJ1-1, the full variable domain reads KAGVTQTPRYLIKTRGQQVTLSCSPISGHRSVSWYQQTPGQGLQFLFEYFSETQRNKGNFPGRFSGRQFSNSRSEMNVSTLELGDSALYLCASRGVTEAFFGQGTRLTVV.

The rearrangement links TRBV20-1 to TRBJ1-2, with D maybe TRBD1 (6 bases). CDR3 length equals 12 residues. V lost 6 bases to trimming and J lost 3 bases, with 11 bases between them. Germline loops: CDR1 DFQATT, CDR2 SNEGSKA (reference sequence). CDR3 amino acids: CSAGGGDYGYTF. The CDR3 region has the DNA TGCAGTGCGGGAGGGGGGGACTATGGCTACACCTTC.

This chain links TRBV20-1 with TRBJ2-1; 10 nucleotides align to TRBD1. From germline, CDR1 is DFQATT and CDR2 SNEGSKA (reference sequence). V lost 1 base, J lost 8 bases, and 8 bases stayed unmatched. CDR3 length equals 15 residues. CDR3 protein: CSARGTGGASYEQFF. As DNA, the CDR3 is TGCAGTGCTAGAGGGACAGGGGGAGCCTCCTATGAGCAGTTCTTC.

This clonotype was detected many times. CDR3 protein: CASSLLAGWGGNEQFF. CDR3 nucleotides: TGTGCCAGCAGCCTCCTCGCGGGATGGGGGGGTAATGAGCAGTTCTTC. The gene calls are TRBV7-2 and TRBJ2-1; the match to TRBD2 covers 7 bases. Germline-derived CDR1 and CDR2 are SGHTA and FQGNSA. Trimming took 5 bases from V and 7 from J; bases not matched to a gene: 14. The length of the CDR3 is 16 residues. Combining the CDR3 with reference TRBV7-2 and TRBJ2-1 gives the whole variable domain GAGVSQSPSNKVTEKGKDVELRCDPISGHTALYWYRQSLGQGLEFLIYFQGNSAPDKSGLPSDRFSAERTGGSVSTLTIQRTQQEDSAVYLCASSLLAGWGGNEQFFGPGTRLTVL.

The chain carries TRBV11-2 and TRBJ1-4, with a possible D match to TRBD1 (6 bases). The CDR3 is 14 residues long. Per the germline V gene, CDR1 is SGHAT and CDR2 is FQNNGV. With 4 bases removed from V and 4 bases from J, the gap between germline ends came to 10 bases. The CDR3 DNA follows: TGTGCCAGCAGCTCTTCCAGGGGTAATGAAAAACTGTTTTTT. It specifies CASSSSRGNEKLFF.